Presented here are 17 T cell receptor beta chains from one specimen sequenced in a study of cytotoxic CD8 clonotypes in ibrutinib-treated CLL. The method was immunoSEQ multiplex PCR; TCRdb's version includes in-frame clones alone and lacks a portion of them. Among 35,000 or so clones listed, roughly three quarters were seen once. The input for sequencing was PBMCs, taken before ibrutinib treatment. These receptors were obtained from a human donor with chronic lymphocytic leukemia.

The rearrangement joins TRBV18 to TRBJ2-5; 10 nucleotides agree with TRBD2. V lost 4 bases and J lost 3; bases outside the gene matches: 5. The germline V gene has CDR1 KGHSH and CDR2 LQKENI. There are 15 residues in the CDR3. Here the CDR3 DNA reads TGTGCCAGCTCACACCTTAGCGGGGGGAAAGAGACCCAGTACTTC. It yields the protein CASSHLSGGKETQYF.

The chain recombines TRBV13 with TRBJ2-1, with TRBD2 matching 8 bases. CDR3 length equals 17 residues. V lost 5 bases and J lost 4; bases outside the gene matches: 13. CDR1 and CDR2 (germline): PRHDT, FYEKMQ (reference sequence). DNA of the CDR3: TGTGCCAGCAGCCCAACGGCCCTTAGCGGGGCTTACAATGAGCAGTTCTTC. Its translation is CASSPTALSGAYNEQFF.

The V and J genes are TRBV4-3 and TRBJ2-7, with D perhaps assigned TRBD1 or TRBD2 (5 bases each). The CDR3 has 14 residues. Trimming shortened V by 0 bases and J by 5 bases, and 11 bases separated the two germline ends. Germline V gene sequence: CDR1 LGHNA, CDR2 YSLEER. The CDR3 protein is CASSQEGMGDEQYF. The CDR3 DNA reads as TGCGCCAGCAGCCAAGAGGGGATGGGGGACGAGCAGTACTTC.

This chain joins TRBV27 and TRBJ2-7; 12 bases fit TRBD2. The CDR3 spans 15 residues. CDR1 and CDR2 from the germline V gene are MNHEY and SMNVEV (reference sequence). The trim removed 6 bases at V and 0 bases at J, leaving 3 bases unmatched. CDR3 amino acids: CASRRTSGASYEQYF. The CDR3, as DNA: TGTGCCAGCAGAAGGACTAGCGGGGCCTCCTACGAGCAGTACTTC.

The chain links TRBV5-1 to TRBJ2-1; no reliable D call. Trimming took 0 bases from V and 9 from J, leaving 10 bases between them. CDR3 length: 13 amino acids. Germline V gene data show CDR1 as SGHRS and CDR2 as YFSETQ. The CDR3 DNA follows: TGCGCCAGCAGCTTGGTAGGGCCGGTTGAGCAGTTCTTC. This gives the protein CASSLVGPVEQFF.

This chain connects TRBV23-1 to TRBJ2-2, with 7 bases aligning to TRBD1. TRBV23-1 is an ORF; its function is uncertain. The CDR3 consists of 15 residues. V trimming: 6 bases; J trimming: 6 bases; junction bases outside the gene matches: 10. The chain's CDR3 is CASRTIHRGPGELFF. CDR3 coding DNA: TGCGCCAGCAGAACCATACACAGGGGCCCCGGGGAGCTGTTTTTT.

The chain joins TRBV28 to TRBJ2-4; D is tentatively TRBD1 or TRBD2 (5 bases each). V was pared by 3 bases and J by 3 bases, with 9 bases between. In germline, CDR1 is MDHEN, CDR2 SYDVKM. CDR3 size: 14 residues. CDR3 region: CASSFGGDKNIQYF. The CDR3 bases are TGTGCCAGCAGTTTTGGGGGTGACAAAAACATTCAGTACTTC.

This clone was seen a handful of times. This rearrangement joins TRBV2 to TRBJ2-1; 13 bases agree with TRBD2. V was pared by 7 bases and J by 4 bases, with 10 bases of the junction left unmatched. The CDR3 is made up of 17 amino acids. Germline CDR1 is SNHLY and CDR2 is FYNNEI. The CDR3 protein is CASIRDRGLAGYNEQFF. In DNA form, the CDR3 reads TGTGCCAGCATCCGGGACAGGGGACTAGCGGGGTACAATGAGCAGTTCTTC.

This chain joins TRBV28 and TRBJ1-4; a possible D gene is TRBD1 (5 bases). This CDR3 contains 14 residues. Trimming took off 7 bases at V and 5 bases at J, with 14 bases between the two ends. Germline V gives CDR1 MDHEN, CDR2 SYDVKM. The CDR3 nucleotides read TGTGCCAGCAACTCGCGGGGCGGGAATGAAAAACTGTTTTTT. Amino acid sequence: CASNSRGGNEKLFF.

The chain couples TRBV2 to TRBJ2-7; no clear D gene. The CDR3 runs to 12 residues. V was cut by 2 bases and J by 9 bases, with 11 bases left in between. The germline CDR1 and CDR2 sequences are SNHLY and FYNNEI. The CDR3 nucleotides are TGTGCCAGCAGTGAATGGGTCGCCGGGCAGTACTTC. Translating gives CASSEWVAGQYF.

The V call is TRBV11-3, the J call TRBJ2-7; 9 bases fit TRBD1. The CDR3 has 17 residues. With 2 bases clipped from V and 3 bases from J, the junction kept 11 bases outside the gene matches. CDR1 SGHNT and CDR2 YENEEA come from the germline V gene. The DNA for the CDR3 is TGTGCCAGCAGCTTATCCGTTCTGGGACAGGGCATCTACGAGCAGTACTTC. Residues: CASSLSVLGQGIYEQYF.

This clone was observed a few times. J is TRBJ2-3 and V is TRBV11-2; 12 nucleotides align to TRBD2. V gave up 3 bases and J gave up 2 bases; unmatched junction bases: 3. The CDR3 runs 16 residues. Germline loops: CDR1 SGHAT, CDR2 FQNNGV. CDR3 in amino acids: CASSFLAGGYTDTQYF. In DNA, the CDR3 is TGTGCCAGCAGCTTCCTAGCGGGAGGGTACACAGATACGCAGTATTTT.

The chain couples TRBV15 to TRBJ1-2; D gene ambiguous. This CDR3 has 15 residues. Trimming left V 0 bases short and J 2 bases short, with 10 bases between. In germline, CDR1 is LNHNV, CDR2 YYDKDF (reference sequence). The CDR3 here is CATSRDWNRNYGYTF. In DNA, the CDR3 is TGTGCCACCAGCAGAGATTGGAACAGAAACTATGGCTACACCTTC.

The chain has TRBV19 and TRBJ2-3; 8 nucleotides agree with TRBD1. V lost 1 base, J lost 1 base, and 1 base stayed unmatched. Germline V CDR1 and CDR2: LNHDA, SQIVND (reference sequence). The CDR3 contains 15 residues. CDR3 region: CASSIVGQGTDTQYF. As DNA, the CDR3 is TGTGCCAGTAGTATAGTGGGACAGGGCACAGATACGCAGTATTTT. The variable domain in full, completed from reference TRBV19 and TRBJ2-3, reads DGGITQSPKYLFRKEGQNVTLSCEQNLNHDAMYWYRQDPGQGLRLIYYSQIVNDFQKGDIAEGYSVSREKKESFPLTVTSAQKNPTAFYLCASSIVGQGTDTQYFGPGTRLTVL.

The count of this clone is one. The chain couples TRBV5-4 to TRBJ1-2, with a weak D call TRBD1 (5 bases). The CDR3 loop spans 14 amino acids. V lost 4 bases, J lost 2 bases, and 12 bases lay in between. Germline loops: CDR1 SGHNT, CDR2 YYREEE (reference sequence). The CDR3 coding sequence is TGTGCCAGCAGCGGTGGTGGGGACAACTATGGCTACACCTTC. Translating it yields CASSGGGDNYGYTF. Supplemented by reference TRBV5-4 and TRBJ1-2, the full variable domain reads ETGVTQSPTHLIKTRGQQVTLRCSSQSGHNTVSWYQQALGQGPQFIFQYYREEENGRGNFPPRFSGLQFPNYSSELNVNALELDDSALYLCASSGGGDNYGYTFGSGTRLTVV.

This rearrangement joins TRBV30 to TRBJ2-3; 10 bases agree with TRBD1. Trimming at V came to 2 bases and at J to 3 bases, leaving 5 bases not matched to a gene. The CDR3 is made up of 15 amino acids. Germline V CDR1 and CDR2: GTSNPN, SVGIG (reference sequence). The CDR3 reads CAWSLTGGWTDTQYF. The CDR3 nucleotides read TGTGCCTGGAGTTTGACAGGGGGCTGGACAGATACGCAGTATTTT.

The gene calls are TRBV7-2 and TRBJ1-1; TRBD1 matches 7 bases. Looked up from germline, CDR1 is SGHTA and CDR2 is FQGNSA. The CDR3 covers 13 residues. V shed 4 bases, J shed 9 bases, and the junction held 8 bases outside the gene matches. CDR3 loop: CASSSRTGQKAFF. CDR3 nucleotides: TGTGCCAGCAGCTCAAGAACGGGACAGAAAGCTTTCTTT.